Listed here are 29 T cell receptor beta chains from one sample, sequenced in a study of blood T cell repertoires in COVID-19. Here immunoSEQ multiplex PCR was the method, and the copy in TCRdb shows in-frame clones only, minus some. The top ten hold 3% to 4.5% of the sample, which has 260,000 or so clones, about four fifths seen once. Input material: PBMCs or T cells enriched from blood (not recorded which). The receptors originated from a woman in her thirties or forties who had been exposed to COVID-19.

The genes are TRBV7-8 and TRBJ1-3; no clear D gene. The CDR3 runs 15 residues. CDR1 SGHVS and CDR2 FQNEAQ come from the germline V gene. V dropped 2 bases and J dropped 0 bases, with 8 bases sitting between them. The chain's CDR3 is CASSLQAPSGNTIYF. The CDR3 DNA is TGTGCCAGCAGCTTACAGGCCCCCTCTGGAAACACCATATATTTT.

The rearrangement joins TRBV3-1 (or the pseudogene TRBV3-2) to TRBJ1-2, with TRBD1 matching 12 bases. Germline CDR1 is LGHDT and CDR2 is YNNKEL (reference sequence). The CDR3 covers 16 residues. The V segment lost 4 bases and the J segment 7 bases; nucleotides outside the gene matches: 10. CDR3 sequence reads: CASSPRGGQGALGYTF. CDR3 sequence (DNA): TGTGCCAGCAGCCCCCGGGGGGGACAGGGGGCGCTTGGCTACACCTTC.

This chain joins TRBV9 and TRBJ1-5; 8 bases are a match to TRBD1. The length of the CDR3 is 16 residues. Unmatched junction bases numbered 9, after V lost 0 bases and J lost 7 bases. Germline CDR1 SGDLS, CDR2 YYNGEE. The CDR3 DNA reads TGTGCCAGCAGCGTAGGTCCAGGGGGCGCGGGACAGCCCCAGCATTTT. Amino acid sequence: CASSVGPGGAGQPQHF.

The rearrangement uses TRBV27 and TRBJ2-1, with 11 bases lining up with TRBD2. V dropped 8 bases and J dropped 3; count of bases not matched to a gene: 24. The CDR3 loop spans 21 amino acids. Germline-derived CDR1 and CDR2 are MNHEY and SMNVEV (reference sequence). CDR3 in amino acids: CASYVNIWALAGGGSYNEQFF. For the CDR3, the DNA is TGTGCCAGCTACGTTAATATTTGGGCCCTAGCGGGGGGCGGTAGCTACAATGAGCAGTTCTTC.

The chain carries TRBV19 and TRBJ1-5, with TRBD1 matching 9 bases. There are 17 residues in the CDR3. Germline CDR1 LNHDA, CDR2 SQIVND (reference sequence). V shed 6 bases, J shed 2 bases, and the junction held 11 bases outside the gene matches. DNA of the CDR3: TGTGCCAGTAGGGGGCCGGACAGGGGCGGTCGCAATCAGCCCCAGCATTTT. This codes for CASRGPDRGGRNQPQHF.

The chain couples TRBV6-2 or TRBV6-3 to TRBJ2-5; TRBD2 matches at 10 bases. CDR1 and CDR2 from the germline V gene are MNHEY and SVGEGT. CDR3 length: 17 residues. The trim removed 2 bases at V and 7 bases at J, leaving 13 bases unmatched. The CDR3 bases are TGTGCCAGCAGTTACACCTTAGCGGGGGGATTTGGGGGGACCCAGTACTTC. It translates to CASSYTLAGGFGGTQYF.

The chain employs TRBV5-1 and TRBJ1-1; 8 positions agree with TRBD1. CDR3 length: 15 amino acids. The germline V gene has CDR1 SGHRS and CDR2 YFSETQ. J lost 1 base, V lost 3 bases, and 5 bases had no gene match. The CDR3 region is CASSSQGTGNTEAFF. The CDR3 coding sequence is TGCGCCAGCAGCTCCCAGGGGACAGGGAACACTGAAGCTTTCTTT.

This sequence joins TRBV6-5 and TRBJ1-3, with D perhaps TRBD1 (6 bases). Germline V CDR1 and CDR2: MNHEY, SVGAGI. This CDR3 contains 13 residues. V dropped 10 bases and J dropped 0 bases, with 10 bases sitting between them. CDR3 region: CATRGASGNTIYF. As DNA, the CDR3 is TGTGCCACCCGGGGGGCCTCTGGAAACACCATATATTTT.

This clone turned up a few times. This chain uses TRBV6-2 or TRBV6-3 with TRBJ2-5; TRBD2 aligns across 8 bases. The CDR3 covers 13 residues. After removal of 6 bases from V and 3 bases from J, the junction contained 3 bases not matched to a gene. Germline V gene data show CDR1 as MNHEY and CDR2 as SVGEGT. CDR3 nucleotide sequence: TGTGCCAGCAGCCCCGGGGGGGAAGAGACCCAGTACTTC. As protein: CASSPGGEETQYF.

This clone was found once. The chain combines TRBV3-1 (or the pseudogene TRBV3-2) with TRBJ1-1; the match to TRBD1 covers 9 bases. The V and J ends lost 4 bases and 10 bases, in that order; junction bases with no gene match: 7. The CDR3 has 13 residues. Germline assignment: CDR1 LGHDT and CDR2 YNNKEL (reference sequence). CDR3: CASSPSGQGAAFF. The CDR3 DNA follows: TGTGCCAGCAGCCCCTCGGGACAGGGAGCAGCTTTCTTT.

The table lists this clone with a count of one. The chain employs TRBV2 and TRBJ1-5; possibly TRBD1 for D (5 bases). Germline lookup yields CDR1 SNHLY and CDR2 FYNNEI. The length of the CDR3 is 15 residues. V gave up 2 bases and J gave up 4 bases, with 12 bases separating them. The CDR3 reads CASSESLGGNQPQHF. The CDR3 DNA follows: TGTGCCAGCAGTGAATCCCTCGGGGGGAATCAGCCCCAGCATTTT.

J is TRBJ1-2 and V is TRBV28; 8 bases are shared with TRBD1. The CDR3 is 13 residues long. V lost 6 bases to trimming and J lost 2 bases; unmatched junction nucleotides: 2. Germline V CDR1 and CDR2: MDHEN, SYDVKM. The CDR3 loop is CASRRTGNYGYTF. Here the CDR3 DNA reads TGTGCCAGCAGACGGACAGGGAACTATGGCTACACCTTC.

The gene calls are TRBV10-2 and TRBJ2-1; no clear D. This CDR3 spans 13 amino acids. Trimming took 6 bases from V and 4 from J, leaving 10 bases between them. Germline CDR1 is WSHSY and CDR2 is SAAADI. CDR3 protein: CASSQTRYNEQFF. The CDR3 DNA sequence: TGCGCCAGCAGCCAGACAAGATACAATGAGCAGTTCTTC.

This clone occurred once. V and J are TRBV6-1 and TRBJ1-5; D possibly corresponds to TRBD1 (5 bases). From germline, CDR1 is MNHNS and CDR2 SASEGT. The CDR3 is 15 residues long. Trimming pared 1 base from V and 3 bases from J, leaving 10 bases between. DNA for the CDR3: TGTGCCAGCAGTGAAGATGGGGCAGACAATCAGCCCCAGCATTTT. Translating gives CASSEDGADNQPQHF.

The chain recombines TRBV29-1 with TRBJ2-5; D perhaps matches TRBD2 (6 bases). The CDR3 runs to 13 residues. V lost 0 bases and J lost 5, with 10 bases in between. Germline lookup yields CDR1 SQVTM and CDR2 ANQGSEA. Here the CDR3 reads CSVEERRVETQYF. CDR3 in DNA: TGCAGCGTTGAAGAAAGGAGGGTTGAGACCCAGTACTTC.

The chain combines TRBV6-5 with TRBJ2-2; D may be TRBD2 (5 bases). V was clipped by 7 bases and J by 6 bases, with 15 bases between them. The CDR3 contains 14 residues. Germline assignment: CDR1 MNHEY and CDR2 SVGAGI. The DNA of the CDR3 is TGTGCCAGCACTACTCCTCGGGGTTCCGGGGAGCTGTTTTTT. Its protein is CASTTPRGSGELFF.

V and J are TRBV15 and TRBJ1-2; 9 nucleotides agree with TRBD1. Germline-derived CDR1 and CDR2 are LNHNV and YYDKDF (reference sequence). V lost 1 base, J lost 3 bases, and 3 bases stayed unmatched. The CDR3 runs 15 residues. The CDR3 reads CATSRGTGEDYGYTF. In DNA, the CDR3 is TGTGCCACCAGCAGAGGGACAGGGGAGGACTATGGCTACACCTTC. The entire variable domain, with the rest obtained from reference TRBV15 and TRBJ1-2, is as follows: DAMVIQNPRYQVTQFGKPVTLSCSQTLNHNVMYWYQQKSSQAPKLLFHYYDKDFNNEADTPDNFQSRRPNTSFCFLDIRSPGLGDTAMYLCATSRGTGEDYGYTFGSGTRLTVV.

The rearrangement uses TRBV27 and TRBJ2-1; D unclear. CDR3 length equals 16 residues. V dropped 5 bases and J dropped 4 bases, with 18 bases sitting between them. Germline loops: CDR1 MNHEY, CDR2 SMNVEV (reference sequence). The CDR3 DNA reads TGTGCCAGCAGTAAAGACTCCGACCCCTTTTACAATGAGCAGTTCTTC. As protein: CASSKDSDPFYNEQFF.

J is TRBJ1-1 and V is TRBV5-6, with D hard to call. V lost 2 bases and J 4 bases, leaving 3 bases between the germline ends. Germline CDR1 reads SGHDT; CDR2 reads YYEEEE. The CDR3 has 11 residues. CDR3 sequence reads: CASSFSTEAFF. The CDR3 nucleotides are TGTGCCAGCAGCTTTAGCACTGAAGCTTTCTTT.

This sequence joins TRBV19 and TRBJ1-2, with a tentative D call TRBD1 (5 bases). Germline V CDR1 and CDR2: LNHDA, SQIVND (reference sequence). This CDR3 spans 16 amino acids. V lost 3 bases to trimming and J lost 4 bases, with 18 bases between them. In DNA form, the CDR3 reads TGTGCCAGTAGTATTCCGGCAGGGAAGGGCTCCTATGGCTACACCTTC. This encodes CASSIPAGKGSYGYTF.

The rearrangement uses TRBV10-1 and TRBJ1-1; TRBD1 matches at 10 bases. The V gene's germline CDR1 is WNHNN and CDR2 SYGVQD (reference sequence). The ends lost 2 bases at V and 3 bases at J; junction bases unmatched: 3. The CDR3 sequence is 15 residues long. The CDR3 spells CASSERDRGDTEAFF. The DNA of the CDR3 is TGCGCCAGCAGTGAGCGGGACAGGGGAGACACTGAAGCTTTCTTT.

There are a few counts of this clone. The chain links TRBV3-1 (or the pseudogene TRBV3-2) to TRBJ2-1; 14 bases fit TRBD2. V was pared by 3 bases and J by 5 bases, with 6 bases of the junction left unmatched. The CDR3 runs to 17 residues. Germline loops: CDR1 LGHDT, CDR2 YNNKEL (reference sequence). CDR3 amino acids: CASSQGLAGVNHNEQFF. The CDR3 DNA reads TGTGCCAGCAGCCAGGGACTAGCGGGGGTTAACCACAATGAGCAGTTCTTC.

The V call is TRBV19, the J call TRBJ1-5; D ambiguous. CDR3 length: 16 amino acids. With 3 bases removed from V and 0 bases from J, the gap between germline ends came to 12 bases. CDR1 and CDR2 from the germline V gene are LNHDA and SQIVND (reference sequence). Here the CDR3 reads CASSMLAGYSNQPQHF. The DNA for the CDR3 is TGTGCCAGTAGTATGTTGGCAGGCTATAGCAATCAGCCCCAGCATTTT.

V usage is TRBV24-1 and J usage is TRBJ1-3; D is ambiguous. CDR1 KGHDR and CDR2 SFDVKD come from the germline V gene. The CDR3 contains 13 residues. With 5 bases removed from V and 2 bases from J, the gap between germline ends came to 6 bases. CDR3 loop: CATSGGTGNTIYF. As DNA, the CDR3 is TGTGCCACCAGTGGAGGGACTGGAAACACCATATATTTT.

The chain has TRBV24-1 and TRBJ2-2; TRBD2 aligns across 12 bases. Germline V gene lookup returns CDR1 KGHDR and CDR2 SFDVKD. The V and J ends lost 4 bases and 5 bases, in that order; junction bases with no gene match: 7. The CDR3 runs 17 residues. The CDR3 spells CATSDHGLAGTTGELFF. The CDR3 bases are TGTGCCACCAGTGACCACGGACTAGCGGGGACAACCGGGGAGCTGTTTTTT.

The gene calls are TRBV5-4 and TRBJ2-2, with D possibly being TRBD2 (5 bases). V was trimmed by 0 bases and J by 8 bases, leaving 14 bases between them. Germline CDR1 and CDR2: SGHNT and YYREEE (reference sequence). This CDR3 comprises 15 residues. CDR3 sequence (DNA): TGTGCCAGCAGCTTGGGCCTGACGGGGAAGGGGGAGCTGTTTTTT. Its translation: CASSLGLTGKGELFF.

CDR3 protein: CASSSSSEAFF. DNA of the CDR3: TGCGCCAGCAGCTCCAGTTCTGAAGCTTTCTTT. The chain recombines TRBV5-1 with TRBJ1-1; D is ambiguous. The CDR3 extends over 11 amino acids. Germline V lookup: CDR1 SGHRS, CDR2 YFSETQ. Trimming pared 3 bases from V and 6 bases from J, leaving 6 bases between.

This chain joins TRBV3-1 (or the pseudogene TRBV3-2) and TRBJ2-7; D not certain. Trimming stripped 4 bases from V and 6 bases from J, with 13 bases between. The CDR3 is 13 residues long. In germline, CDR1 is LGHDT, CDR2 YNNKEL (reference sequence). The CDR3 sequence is CASSPTGRSEQYF. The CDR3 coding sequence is TGTGCCAGCAGCCCCACGGGTAGGTCCGAGCAGTACTTC.

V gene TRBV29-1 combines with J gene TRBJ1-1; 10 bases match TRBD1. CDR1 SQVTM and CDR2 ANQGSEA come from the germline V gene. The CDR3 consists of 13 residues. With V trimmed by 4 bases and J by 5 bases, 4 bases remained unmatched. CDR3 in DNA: TGCAGCGTTGGGGGACAGGGGTGGACTGAAGCTTTCTTT. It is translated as CSVGGQGWTEAFF.